The present entry profiles one T cell receptor beta chain with its context. CDR3 length equals 15 residues. The germline V gene encodes CDR1 LGHDT and CDR2 YNNKEL (reference sequence). Trimming removed 6 bases from V and 4 bases from J, with 18 bases in between. The data are from a study of blood T cell repertoires in COVID-19. For the study at large: Specimens from acute and convalescent COVID-19 originated in the United States, Italy and Spain. In each case, the material was cDNA or gDNA derived from T cells, B-cell-depleted T cells, or PBMCs.

In the original processing: Counts of nucleated cells, estimated from reference gene primer amplification, were obtained. Profiling relied on immunoSEQ multiplex PCR, and the TCRdb table lists in-frame clones only, not all of them. V and J calls and clone size are those listed in that table; D and trimming were worked out from the DNA. The repertoire holds 200,000 to 250,000 clones, about 80% seen once, with 2% to 2.5% in the top ten. The TCR sequence derives from a woman aged 55-70 years with acute or convalescent COVID-19. Sequencing used peripheral blood. The rearrangement joins TRBV3-1 (or the pseudogene TRBV3-2) to TRBJ1-1; D is unresolved. CDR3 DNA: TGTGCCAGCAGAGCCGATGGGCTGCCATCCACTGAAGCTTTCTTT. Translating gives CASRADGLPSTEAFF.